These 9 T cell receptor beta chains were sequenced from one sample in a study of blood T cell repertoires in COVID-19. Sequencing used immunoSEQ multiplex PCR; TCRdb keeps in-frame clones, though not all of them. The sample holds 150,000 to 200,000 clones, around four fifths seen once. The sequenced material came from peripheral blood. The receptor source for this set is a woman of 80 years or more with COVID-19, enrolled during active disease.

J is TRBJ2-7 and V is TRBV5-1; D is unclear. Deletions cut 4 bases from V and 0 bases from J, with 8 bases between. The CDR3 is made up of 13 amino acids. Germline lookup yields CDR1 SGHRS and CDR2 YFSETQ. The CDR3: CASSSYNSYEQYF. CDR3 DNA sequence: TGCGCCAGCAGCAGTTACAACTCCTACGAGCAGTACTTC.

The chain joins TRBV3-1 (or the pseudogene TRBV3-2) to TRBJ2-7, with 7 bases lining up with TRBD1. The CDR3 is 16 residues long. From germline, CDR1 is LGHDT and CDR2 YNNKEL (reference sequence). V trimming: 4 bases; J trimming: 2 bases; junction bases outside the gene matches: 11. The CDR3 DNA is TGTGCCAGCAGCCTTCGACCGGGACAGTGGACCTACGAGCAGTACTTC. This sequence encodes CASSLRPGQWTYEQYF.

This clone was picked up one time. This CDR3 reads CASSSPGSKWIQYF. The DNA for the CDR3 is TGTGCCAGCAGCTCCCCGGGATCTAAGTGGATTCAGTACTTC. The chain combines TRBV7-9 with TRBJ2-4, with a weak D call TRBD2 (5 bases). Trimming shortened V by 4 bases and J by 10 bases, and 17 bases separated the two germline ends. Germline V CDR1 and CDR2: SEHNR, FQNEAQ (reference sequence). The CDR3 runs 14 residues.

A word on this clone: Other DNA sequences of this sample code for an identical CDR3. The genes are TRBV19 and TRBJ2-7, with TRBD1 identical over 9 bases. V lost 9 bases to trimming and J lost 0 bases; unmatched junction nucleotides: 3. The length of the CDR3 is 13 residues. CDR1 LNHDA and CDR2 SQIVND come from the germline V gene (reference sequence). In DNA form, the CDR3 reads TGTGCCAGCACAGGGGGCCTCTCCTACGAGCAGTACTTC. This gives the protein CASTGGLSYEQYF.

The genes are TRBV6-2 or TRBV6-3 and TRBJ1-1, with no clear D. The V gene lost 1 base and the J gene lost 7 bases, with 13 bases spanning the gap. CDR1 is MNHEY, CDR2 SVGEGT, per germline. The CDR3 consists of 14 residues. CDR3 loop: CASSYFAGFGEAFF. In DNA form, the CDR3 reads TGTGCCAGCAGTTACTTTGCGGGGTTCGGTGAAGCTTTCTTT.

The gene calls are TRBV12-2 and TRBJ2-7; the D call TRBD2 from the table was never checked on the DNA. TRBV12-2 is shown as a pseudogene. The CDR3 length is 16 residues. CDR3 nucleotides: TGTGCAAGTCGTTATGACGACCTAGCGGGTCACTACGAGCAGTACTTC. Residues: CASRYDDLAGHYEQYF.

The CDR3 region is CAISERIGTTNYNEQFF. CDR3 bases: TGTGCCATCAGTGAGAGAATCGGGACTACCAACTACAATGAGCAGTTCTTC. The chain has TRBV10-3 and TRBJ2-1, with 7 positions matching TRBD2. The V gene end was trimmed by 2 bases and the J gene end by 3 bases; junction bases not matched to a gene: 10. CDR3 length: 17 residues. From germline, CDR1 is ENHRY and CDR2 SYGVKD.

The chain joins TRBV19 to TRBJ1-3; a weak D match, TRBD1 (5 bases). The CDR3 runs to 13 residues. The V gene lost 11 bases and the J gene lost 2 bases, with 13 bases spanning the gap. In germline, CDR1 is LNHDA, CDR2 SQIVND (reference sequence). The CDR3 DNA reads as TGTGCCTCGCGCCCGGGGGCTGGAAACACCATATATTTT. Its protein is CASRPGAGNTIYF.

The chain is built from TRBV19 and TRBJ1-6; D unresolved. Trimming stripped 10 bases from V and 10 bases from J, with 14 bases between. Germline-derived CDR1 and CDR2 are LNHDA and SQIVND (reference sequence). This CDR3 spans 12 amino acids. Written as DNA, the CDR3 is TGTGCCACCTCTATGGGGAGGTCACCCCTCCACTTT. It codes for CATSMGRSPLHF.